This T cell receptor (beta chain) was recorded in a study of cytomegalovirus exposure and HLA in healthy donors. As for the study in general: Genetic ancestry analysis placed 75% to 85% of the 398 donors that were genotyped in the Caucasian-associated cluster. Overall study findings and caveats: Confirmation was obtained in vitro that three CMV-associated chains are specific for CMV antigens. Researchers reportedly found TCR beta sequences accurately predicted most subjects' HLA-A and HLA-B alleles. Later work showed greater clonal expansion in HLA-associated TCR beta chains than in equally common others.

As for this clone: Its antigen is not identified.

Primers included in the PCR were 60 Vbeta and 13 Jbeta primers. Using immunoSEQ multiplex PCR, the repertoire was profiled, and TCRdb retains in-frame clones only, with some absent. Of just over 60,000 clones listed, roughly 86% were seen once; the top ten hold roughly 1.5%. CDR3 length: 15 amino acids. The V gene's germline CDR1 is SGHTA and CDR2 FQGNSA. With V trimmed by 5 bases and J by 2 bases, 8 bases remained unmatched. This receptor was taken from a man aged 18 to 35 in good health and CMV-seronegative. The chain recombines TRBV7-2 with TRBJ2-5, with 7 positions matching TRBD1. Sequences were obtained from PBMCs. The CDR3 DNA is TGTGCCAGCAGCCAACAGGGGTATGGACAAGAGACCCAGTACTTC. Its translation is CASSQQGYGQETQYF.